The sequence of this T cell receptor (beta chain) was determined in a study of control samples from healthy donors and cancer patients. Measured with immunoSEQ multiplex PCR; TCRdb has only the in-frame clones, and not every one. Here the sample spans 61,000 or so clones, 90% being singletons. The source of this sequence is a man aged 60 to 75 with colorectal cancer. The sequencing sample was made of PBMCs.

The DNA for the CDR3 is TGTGCCAGCAGCCAAGCTAGCGGGGGTAAGAGTGAGCAGTTCTTC. This gives the protein CASSQASGGKSEQFF. The chain combines TRBV4-2 with TRBJ2-1; 10 nucleotides align to TRBD2. V lost 1 base to trimming and J lost 9 bases; unmatched junction nucleotides: 6. CDR3 length: 15 residues. CDR1 is LGHNA and CDR2 is YNFKEQ in the germline V gene.